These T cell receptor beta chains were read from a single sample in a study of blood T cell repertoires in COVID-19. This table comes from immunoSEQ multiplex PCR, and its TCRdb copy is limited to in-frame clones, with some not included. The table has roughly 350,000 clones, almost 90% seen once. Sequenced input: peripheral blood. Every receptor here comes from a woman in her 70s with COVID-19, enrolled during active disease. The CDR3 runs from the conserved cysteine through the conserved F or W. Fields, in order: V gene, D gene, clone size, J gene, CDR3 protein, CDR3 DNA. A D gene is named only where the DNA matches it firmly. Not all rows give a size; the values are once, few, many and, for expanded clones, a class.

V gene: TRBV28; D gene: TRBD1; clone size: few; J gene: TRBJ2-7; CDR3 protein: CASSLTQGAGSYEQYF; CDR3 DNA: TGTGCCAGCAGTTTAACCCAGGGGGCGGGCTCCTACGAGCAGTACTTC
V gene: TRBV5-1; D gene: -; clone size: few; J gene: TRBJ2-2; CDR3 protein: CASSPGTLRGQITNTGELFF; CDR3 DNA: TGCGCCAGCAGCCCCGGGACTTTGAGGGGCCAAATTACGAACACCGGGGAGCTGTTTTTT
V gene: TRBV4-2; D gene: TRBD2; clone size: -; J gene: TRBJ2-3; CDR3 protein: CASSQRGTDTQYF; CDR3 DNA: TGTGCCAGCAGCCAGCGGGGGACAGATACGCAGTATTTT
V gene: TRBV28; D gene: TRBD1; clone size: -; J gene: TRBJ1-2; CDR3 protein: CASSPSGTGYGYTF; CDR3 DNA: TGTGCCAGCAGTCCATCCGGGACAGGTTATGGCTACACCTTC
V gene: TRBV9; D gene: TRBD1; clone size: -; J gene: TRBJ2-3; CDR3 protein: CASSASLQGAGDTQYF; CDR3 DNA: TGTGCCAGCAGCGCCTCTCTGCAGGGGGCGGGAGATACGCAGTATTTT
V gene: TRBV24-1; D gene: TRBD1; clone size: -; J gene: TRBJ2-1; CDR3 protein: CATKGQGPNEQFF; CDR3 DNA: TGTGCCACCAAGGGACAGGGTCCAAATGAGCAGTTCTTC
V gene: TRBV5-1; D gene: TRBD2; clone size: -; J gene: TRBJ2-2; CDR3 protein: CASSLRVAGGPGAGELFF; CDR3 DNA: TGCGCCAGCAGCTTGCGTGTAGCGGGGGGGCCTGGAGCCGGGGAGCTGTTTTTT
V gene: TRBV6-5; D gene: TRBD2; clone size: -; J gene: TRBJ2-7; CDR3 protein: CASSYTLTSDEQYF; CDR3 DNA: TGTGCCAGCAGTTACACCCTAACTAGCGACGAGCAGTACTTC
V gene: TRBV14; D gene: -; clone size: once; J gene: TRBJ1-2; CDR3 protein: CASSERALLGLLYGYTF; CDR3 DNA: TGTGCCAGCAGCGAAAGGGCCTTATTGGGACTCCTCTATGGCTACACCTTC
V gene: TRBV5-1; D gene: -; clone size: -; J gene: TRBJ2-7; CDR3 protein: CASSLSGAYEQYF; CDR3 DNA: TGCGCCAGCAGCTTGTCAGGGGCGTACGAGCAGTACTTC
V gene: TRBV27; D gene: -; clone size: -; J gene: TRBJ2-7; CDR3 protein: CASSLAGKVYEQYF; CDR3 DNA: TGTGCCAGCAGTTTAGCCGGGAAGGTCTACGAGCAGTACTTC
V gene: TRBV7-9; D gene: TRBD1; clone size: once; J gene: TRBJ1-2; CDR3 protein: CASSSGQGDNYGYTF; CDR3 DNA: TGTGCCAGCAGCTCCGGACAGGGTGATAACTATGGCTACACCTTC
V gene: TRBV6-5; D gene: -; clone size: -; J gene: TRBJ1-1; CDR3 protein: CASSPATGPPFEAFF; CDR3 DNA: TGTGCCAGCAGCCCAGCTACAGGGCCCCCGTTTGAAGCTTTCTTT
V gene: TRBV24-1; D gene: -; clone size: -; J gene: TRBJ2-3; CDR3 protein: CATSPRGEGTDTQYF; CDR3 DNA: TGTGCCACCAGTCCCAGGGGCGAGGGCACAGATACGCAGTATTTT
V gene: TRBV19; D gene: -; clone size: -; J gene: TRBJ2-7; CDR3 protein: CASSSGLGFYEQYF; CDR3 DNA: TGTGCCAGTAGTTCGGGACTGGGTTTTTACGAGCAGTACTTC
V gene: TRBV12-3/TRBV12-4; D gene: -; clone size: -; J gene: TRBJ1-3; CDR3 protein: CAGSRGPGNTIYF; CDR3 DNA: TGTGCCGGCTCCCGGGGTCCCGGAAACACCATATATTTT
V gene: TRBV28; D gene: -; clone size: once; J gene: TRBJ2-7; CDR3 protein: CASGVEVMSGEQYF; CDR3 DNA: TGTGCCAGCGGAGTCGAAGTGATGAGTGGCGAGCAGTACTTC
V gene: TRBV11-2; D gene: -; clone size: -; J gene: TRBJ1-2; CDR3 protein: CASSLDQGVGISYTF; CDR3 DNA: TGTGCCAGCAGCTTAGACCAGGGCGTAGGGATCAGCTACACCTTC
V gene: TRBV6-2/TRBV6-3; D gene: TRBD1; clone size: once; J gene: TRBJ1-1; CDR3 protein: CASRYRGWDTEAFF; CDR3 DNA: TGTGCCAGCAGATACAGGGGTTGGGACACTGAAGCTTTCTTT
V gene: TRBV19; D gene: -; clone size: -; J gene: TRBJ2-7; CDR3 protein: CASSIRLPDEQYF; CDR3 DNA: TGTGCCAGTAGTATTAGACTACCCGACGAGCAGTACTTC
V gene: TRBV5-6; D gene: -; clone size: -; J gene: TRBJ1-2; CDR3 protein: CASSSGEGIIYGYTF; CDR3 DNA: TGTGCCAGCAGCTCGGGCGAGGGCATAATCTATGGCTACACCTTC
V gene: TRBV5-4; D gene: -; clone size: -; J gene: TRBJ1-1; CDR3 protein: CASSLGSGTEAFF; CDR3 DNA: TGTGCCAGCAGCTTGGGGTCCGGTACTGAAGCTTTCTTT
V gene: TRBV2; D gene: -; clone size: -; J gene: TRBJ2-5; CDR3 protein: CASTEFQGQETQYF; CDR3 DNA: TGTGCCAGCACTGAATTTCAGGGTCAAGAGACCCAGTACTTC
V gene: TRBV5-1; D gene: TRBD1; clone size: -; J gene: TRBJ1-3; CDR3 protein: CASSSTGTGNTIYF; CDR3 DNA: TGCGCCAGCAGCTCGACAGGGACTGGAAACACCATATATTTT
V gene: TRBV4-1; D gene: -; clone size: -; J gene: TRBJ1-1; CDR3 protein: CASSQEAGYTEAFF; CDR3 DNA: TGCGCCAGCAGCCAAGAGGCGGGATACACTGAAGCTTTCTTT
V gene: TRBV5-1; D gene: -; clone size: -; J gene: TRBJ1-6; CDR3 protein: CASTSGQTYNSPLHF; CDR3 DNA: TGCGCCAGCACTAGCGGTCAGACCTATAATTCACCCCTCCACTTT